The clone carrying this T cell receptor beta chain was observed many times. This sample was taken from a study of blood T cell repertoires in COVID-19. The protocol was immunoSEQ multiplex PCR, while the TCRdb copy is restricted to in-frame clones and leaves out a portion. Among 200,000 to 250,000 clones listed, around 85% were seen once. Trimming took 5 bases from V and 4 from J; bases not matched to a gene: 8. Germline loops: CDR1 LNHDA, CDR2 SQIVND (reference sequence). CDR3 length equals 15 residues. The gene calls are TRBV19 and TRBJ2-3, with 8 nucleotides matching TRBD2. The sample was PBMCs or T cells enriched from blood (not recorded which). The sequence was obtained from a woman between 50 and 59 years old in a cohort exposed to, infected with or recovered from COVID-19 (not recorded which). CDR3 sequence: CASSPRTSRADTQYF. The CDR3 region has the DNA TGTGCCAGTAGTCCCCGGACTAGCAGGGCAGATACGCAGTATTTT.